The clone carrying this T cell receptor (beta chain) was picked up a small number of times. Its antigen is not known. V lost 2 bases, J lost 2 bases, and 8 bases stayed unmatched. The CDR3 runs to 17 residues. Germline-derived CDR1 and CDR2 are SGHVS and FQNEAQ. These data come from a study of T cell repertoires in ileal Crohn's disease. Study-wide background: Thiopurines (about twelve) or anti-TNF agents (around 17) were given postoperatively to about half.

Eligibility required adulthood, ileal or ileocolonic Crohn's disease and indicated ileocolonic resection. Overall study findings and caveats: Active smokers at surgery had more clonal expansions than non-smokers.

Sequencing was performed with immunoSEQ multiplex PCR; in TCRdb, only in-frame clones are kept and a portion is missing. The profile shows roughly 4,400 clones, around 75% of them singletons. The TCR originated in an adult with Crohn's disease. Specimen: ileal tissue. The rearrangement joins TRBV7-8 to TRBJ2-5; 10 bases line up with TRBD1. CDR3 sequence reads: CASSLSTPGQGQETQYF. CDR3 in DNA: TGTGCCAGCAGCTTATCCACGCCGGGACAGGGGCAAGAGACCCAGTACTTC.